Listed here are 29 T cell receptor beta chains from one sample, sequenced in a study of blood T cell repertoires in COVID-19. Clones were sequenced by immunoSEQ multiplex PCR, and TCRdb holds only the in-frame ones, with some missing. Of some 65,000 clones in the sample, approximately 84% are singletons; the top ten hold 16%. The sample was peripheral blood. The receptors were gathered from a man in his forties with COVID-19, enrolled during active disease.

The chain links TRBV19 to TRBJ2-3; 9 positions agree with TRBD2. Germline lookup yields CDR1 LNHDA and CDR2 SQIVND (reference sequence). Germline trimming cut 0 bases from V and 1 base from J; bases unmatched to any gene: 8. The CDR3 totals 18 residues. CDR3 sequence reads: CASSIDLGASGGTDTQYF. DNA for the CDR3: TGTGCCAGTAGTATAGATCTTGGGGCTAGCGGGGGCACAGATACGCAGTATTTT.

J is TRBJ1-1 and V is TRBV11-3; 7 nucleotides align to TRBD1. Germline values: CDR1 SGHNT, CDR2 YENEEA. CDR3 size: 15 residues. V dropped 1 base and J dropped 4; count of bases not matched to a gene: 6. The CDR3 region has the DNA TGTGCCAGCAGCTTAGGAGGGGGCGGAGGCACTGAAGCTTTCTTT. It codes for CASSLGGGGGTEAFF.

This clone was seen once. V usage is TRBV15 and J usage is TRBJ1-2, with D uncertain. This CDR3 has 14 residues. Germline values: CDR1 LNHNV, CDR2 YYDKDF (reference sequence). The V and J ends lost 0 bases and 3 bases respectively, with 8 bases between them. The CDR3 here is CATSRDRTDYGYTF. CDR3 sequence (DNA): TGTGCCACCAGCAGAGATCGAACAGACTATGGCTACACCTTC.

The chain has TRBV5-1 and TRBJ2-3; D might be TRBD1 (5 bases). From germline, CDR1 is SGHRS and CDR2 YFSETQ. The CDR3 consists of 16 residues. V gave up 0 bases and J gave up 3 bases, with 14 bases separating them. The chain's CDR3 is CASSLAYQGGTDTQYF. DNA for the CDR3: TGCGCCAGCAGCTTGGCCTATCAGGGTGGTACAGATACGCAGTATTTT.

To note about this clone: Other nucleotide sequences from this sample produce the same CDR3. This chain links TRBV12-3 or TRBV12-4 with TRBJ1-2; possibly TRBD1 for D (5 bases). The CDR3 runs to 12 residues. V lost 3 bases and J 8 bases, leaving 10 bases between the germline ends. CDR3 in amino acids: CASSLEGSGYTF. CDR3 DNA sequence: TGTGCCAGCAGTTTGGAGGGGTCGGGCTACACCTTC.

This chain links TRBV4-1 with TRBJ1-2; a weak D match, TRBD1 (5 bases). Germline CDR1 is MGHRA and CDR2 is YSYEKL. The CDR3 is 15 residues long. Deletions cut 0 bases from V and 9 bases from J, with 17 bases between. In nucleotides, the CDR3 is TGCGCCAGCAGCCAAGATGGGGCATCCCCCCCAAGCTACACCTTC. Protein sequence: CASSQDGASPPSYTF.

This chain links TRBV7-6 with TRBJ2-2; D is perhaps TRBD2 (6 bases). Germline CDR1 and CDR2: SGHVS and FNYEAQ. This CDR3 has 15 amino acids. Trimming shortened V by 1 base and J by 6 bases, and 12 bases separated the two germline ends. CDR3: CASSLEAPGAGELFF. The DNA for the CDR3 is TGTGCCAGCAGCTTAGAGGCCCCGGGGGCCGGGGAGCTGTTTTTT. Supplemented by reference TRBV7-6 and TRBJ2-2, the full variable domain reads GAGVSQSPRYKVTKRGQDVALRCDPISGHVSLYWYRQALGQGPEFLTYFNYEAQQDKSGLPNDRFSAERPEGSISTLTIQRTEQRDSAMYRCASSLEAPGAGELFFGEGSRLTVL.

The chain couples TRBV6-5 to TRBJ2-1; D gene ambiguous. The CDR3 loop spans 14 amino acids. V lost 4 bases to trimming and J lost 6 bases, with 13 bases between them. Germline V gene data show CDR1 as MNHEY and CDR2 as SVGAGI. CDR3 loop: CASSSPTSPNEQFF. The CDR3 coding sequence is TGTGCCAGCAGTTCCCCGACTTCGCCCAATGAGCAGTTCTTC.

The rearrangement joins TRBV5-1 to TRBJ2-2; 7 nucleotides agree with TRBD2. Germline values: CDR1 SGHRS, CDR2 YFSETQ. J gave up 3 bases and V 5 bases, and 1 base lay outside the gene matches. The CDR3 runs to 13 residues. The CDR3 coding sequence is TGCGCCAGCAGTCGGGGGGACACCGGGGAGCTGTTTTTT. Residues: CASSRGDTGELFF.

The rearrangement uses TRBV6-5 and TRBJ2-7; D is possibly TRBD1 (5 bases). CDR1 and CDR2 from the germline V gene are MNHEY and SVGAGI. V was clipped by 11 bases and J by 1 base, with 12 bases between them. CDR3 length: 12 amino acids. CDR3 amino acids: CAVRTQSYEQYF. The CDR3 coding sequence is TGTGCCGTCCGGACACAGTCCTACGAGCAGTACTTC.

The chain employs TRBV28 and TRBJ2-7, with TRBD1 matching 9 bases. The CDR3 has 15 amino acids. Per the germline V gene, CDR1 is MDHEN and CDR2 is SYDVKM. V lost 2 bases, J lost 6 bases, and 8 bases stayed unmatched. CDR3 nucleotide sequence: TGTGCCAGCAGTTTAAAGGGACAGGGTATAGGCGAGCAGTACTTC. It encodes CASSLKGQGIGEQYF.

The V call is TRBV10-3, the J call TRBJ2-5, with TRBD2 matching over 8 bases. V was pared by 6 bases and J by 2 bases, with 8 bases of the junction left unmatched. CDR1 is ENHRY, CDR2 SYGVKD, per germline. The CDR3 is 15 residues long. CDR3: CAIRVGSGAQETQYF. The DNA for the CDR3 is TGTGCCATCAGGGTGGGTAGCGGGGCGCAAGAGACCCAGTACTTC.

The V call is TRBV5-1, the J call TRBJ2-5; TRBD1 might be the D (6 bases). The CDR3 runs to 14 residues. Looked up from germline, CDR1 is SGHRS and CDR2 is YFSETQ. Deletions cut 2 bases from V and 2 bases from J, with 10 bases between. CDR3 in DNA: TGCGCCAGCAGCTTAGGGGACACGCAAGAGACCCAGTACTTC. Residues: CASSLGDTQETQYF.

The rearrangement links TRBV19 to TRBJ1-1, with D maybe TRBD1 (6 bases). The CDR3 is 14 amino acids. The germline V gene encodes CDR1 LNHDA and CDR2 SQIVND (reference sequence). Trimming shortened V by 6 bases and J by 3 bases, and 14 bases separated the two germline ends. The CDR3 DNA sequence: TGTGCCAGTAGGAAAGGGGGAGTGGACACTGAAGCTTTCTTT. Protein sequence: CASRKGGVDTEAFF.

The chain carries TRBV27 and TRBJ1-2; no clear D. This CDR3 has 14 residues. Germline-derived CDR1 and CDR2 are MNHEY and SMNVEV (reference sequence). V was shortened by 2 bases and J by 3 bases, with 10 bases between the two germline ends. CDR3 nucleotides: TGTGCCAGCAGTTTAGAGCTTGTCCACTATGGCTACACCTTC. Translated: CASSLELVHYGYTF.

This rearrangement joins TRBV4-1 to TRBJ1-3; weak D call: TRBD1 (5 bases). CDR1 is MGHRA, CDR2 YSYEKL, per germline. The CDR3 runs to 15 residues. Trimming cost V 0 bases and J 4 bases, with 10 bases left between them. This chain's CDR3 is CASSQDVGAGNTIYF. The CDR3 nucleotides are TGCGCCAGCAGCCAAGATGTAGGGGCGGGAAACACCATATATTTT.

The rearrangement links TRBV7-9 to TRBJ2-7; the D is unclear. This CDR3 is built from 15 residues. Trimming took 2 bases from V and 0 from J, leaving 11 bases between them. Germline V gives CDR1 SEHNR, CDR2 FQNEAQ (reference sequence). The CDR3 sequence: CASSLLAESSYEQYF. CDR3 nucleotide sequence: TGTGCCAGCAGCTTATTGGCGGAGAGCTCCTACGAGCAGTACTTC.

The CDR3 loop reads CASSLFQGYEQYF. The CDR3 DNA is TGTGCCAGCAGCCTCTTCCAGGGTTACGAGCAGTACTTC. The J gene is TRBJ2-7, the V gene TRBV3-1 (or the pseudogene TRBV3-2); TRBD1 is a possible D gene (5 bases). With 4 bases removed from V and 4 bases from J, the gap between germline ends came to 11 bases. Germline V lookup: CDR1 LGHDT, CDR2 YNNKEL (reference sequence). This CDR3 contains 13 residues.

This rearrangement joins TRBV30 to TRBJ1-1; D is undetermined. V was shortened by 8 bases and J by 3 bases, with 13 bases between the two germline ends. Looked up from germline, CDR1 is GTSNPN and CDR2 is SVGIG (reference sequence). CDR3 length: 12 amino acids. The CDR3 DNA reads as TGTGCCACCAACAAGGACTACACTGAAGCTTTCTTT. Translating it yields CATNKDYTEAFF.

The chain carries TRBV19 and TRBJ1-5; maybe TRBD1 (5 bases). The CDR3 spans 14 residues. Trimming pared 7 bases from V and 2 bases from J, leaving 12 bases between. The germline CDR1 and CDR2 sequences are LNHDA and SQIVND (reference sequence). In nucleotides, the CDR3 is TGTGCCAGTAAGGCGGGGGGGGGCAATCAGCCCCAGCATTTT. Translation: CASKAGGGNQPQHF.

This clone was seen once. V is TRBV6-5 and J is TRBJ2-6, with a possible D match to TRBD1 (6 bases). Germline V gene sequence: CDR1 MNHEY, CDR2 SVGAGI. This CDR3 spans 15 amino acids. Trimming removed 7 bases at V and 0 bases at J, with 10 bases between. The CDR3: CASTQGTSGANVLTF. CDR3 coding DNA: TGTGCCAGCACGCAGGGGACCTCTGGGGCCAACGTCCTGACTTTC.

V is TRBV12-3 or TRBV12-4 and J is TRBJ1-1, with D maybe TRBD1 (5 bases). This CDR3 spans 12 amino acids. The ends were cut back, 3 bases at V and 6 bases at J, with 8 bases in the middle. CDR3: CASSLGLAEAFF. The CDR3 nucleotides read TGTGCCAGCAGTTTGGGGCTGGCTGAAGCTTTCTTT.

J is TRBJ2-2 and V is TRBV6-5, with D possibly TRBD2 on 5 matching bases. The germline V gene encodes CDR1 MNHEY and CDR2 SVGAGI. The CDR3 runs to 16 residues. Trimming cost V 0 bases and J 7 bases, with 15 bases left between them. The DNA of the CDR3 is TGTGCCAGCAGTTACTCGAGTCCAGTAGGAGGCGGGGAGCTGTTTTTT. It is translated as CASSYSSPVGGGELFF.

The chain links TRBV7-6 to TRBJ2-1; 9 bases line up with TRBD2. The CDR3 covers 15 residues. The germline gives CDR1 SGHVS, CDR2 FNYEAQ. V trimming: 5 bases; J trimming: 7 bases; junction bases outside the gene matches: 9. For the CDR3, the DNA is TGTGCCAGCAGCCGCGGGGGGGCCGGGTGGAATGAGCAGTTCTTC. This translates into CASSRGGAGWNEQFF.

The chain has TRBV10-3 and TRBJ1-6; TRBD1 is a possible D gene (5 bases). The germline V gene encodes CDR1 ENHRY and CDR2 SYGVKD. The CDR3 runs to 18 residues. V was cut by 1 base and J by 9 bases, with 22 bases left in between. The CDR3 here is CAISEFLGTVQSRSPLHF. CDR3 nucleotide sequence: TGTGCCATCAGTGAGTTCTTGGGGACTGTACAGAGCCGTTCACCCCTCCACTTT.

V and J are TRBV10-1 and TRBJ2-2; tentative D call: TRBD2 (5 bases). Germline V gene lookup returns CDR1 WNHNN and CDR2 SYGVQD (reference sequence). V gave up 3 bases and J gave up 5 bases, with 7 bases separating them. CDR3 size: 13 residues. The CDR3 nucleotides read TGCGCCAGCAGTGATCGGGGAACCGGGGAGCTGTTTTTT. It yields the protein CASSDRGTGELFF.

The V and J genes are TRBV15 and TRBJ1-4, with D maybe TRBD1 (6 bases). In germline, CDR1 is LNHNV, CDR2 YYDKDF (reference sequence). This CDR3 comprises 15 residues. The V end was cut by 0 bases, the J end by 3 bases, with 8 bases between. Written as DNA, the CDR3 is TGTGCCACCAGCAGAGAGGGGGCAGCTAATGAAAAACTGTTTTTT. Protein sequence: CATSREGAANEKLFF.

V usage is TRBV19 and J usage is TRBJ2-7; D unclear. CDR3 length equals 14 residues. Germline V lookup: CDR1 LNHDA, CDR2 SQIVND (reference sequence). V dropped 1 base and J dropped 5 bases, with 12 bases sitting between them. The CDR3 nucleotides are TGTGCCAGTAGTATAGCCCCGGCGGTCCACGAGCAGTACTTC. Translating gives CASSIAPAVHEQYF.

V and J are TRBV6-5 and TRBJ1-5; TRBD1 might be the D (5 bases). Germline lookup yields CDR1 MNHEY and CDR2 SVGAGI. With 7 bases removed from V and 0 bases from J, the gap between germline ends came to 7 bases. The CDR3 is 13 amino acids. For the CDR3, the DNA is TGTGCCAGCAAGGACACTAGCAATCAGCCCCAGCATTTT. Amino acids: CASKDTSNQPQHF.